These T cell receptor beta chains were read from a single sample in a study of blood T cells in healthy people across ages. TCRdb ran MiXCR on the 5' RACE reads and lists one entry per CDR3 protein. The top ten clones hold more than 35% of a sample with 600,000 to 650,000 distinct CDR3 sequences, about 53% of them seen once. The source material was blood. These receptors originate from a man aged 60 to 75 in good health. Each CDR3 is given with its conserved first and last residue. Fields, in order: CDR3 protein, CDR3 DNA, D gene, CDR3 length, V gene, J gene, clone size. The D gene is left open where the match is weak. Clone size appears in some rows only: once, few, many, or a class for an expanded clone.

CDR3aa: CASRGVRETQYF
CDR3nt: TGCGCCAGCAGAGGGGTCCGAGAGACCCAGTACTTC
d_gene: -
len: 12
v_gene: TRBV10-2
j_gene: TRBJ2-5
abundance: -

CDR3aa: CASRVGYGYTF
CDR3nt: TGTGCCAGCAGGGTAGGGTATGGCTACACCTTC
d_gene: -
len: 11
v_gene: TRBV6-2/TRBV6-3
j_gene: TRBJ1-2
abundance: -

CDR3aa: CSGTSGGAKTQYF
CDR3nt: TGCAGCGGTACTAGCGGGGGGGCAAAGACCCAGTACTTC
d_gene: TRBD2
len: 13
v_gene: TRBV29-1
j_gene: TRBJ2-5
abundance: -

CDR3aa: CASSQSTDYGYTF
CDR3nt: TGTGCCAGCAGCCAGTCGACAGACTATGGCTACACCTTC
d_gene: -
len: 13
v_gene: TRBV3-1
j_gene: TRBJ1-2
abundance: -

CDR3aa: CSAGTGDGSYEQYF
CDR3nt: TGCAGTGCGGGGACAGGGGATGGGAGCTACGAGCAGTACTTC
d_gene: TRBD1
len: 14
v_gene: TRBV20-1
j_gene: TRBJ2-7
abundance: few

CDR3aa: CASSLTGDANTGELFF
CDR3nt: TGCGCCAGCAGCCTGACAGGGGATGCAAACACCGGGGAGCTGTTTTTT
d_gene: TRBD1
len: 16
v_gene: TRBV5-1
j_gene: TRBJ2-2
abundance: -

CDR3aa: CATHEERGSYNEQFF
CDR3nt: TGTGCCACCCACGAGGAGCGGGGCTCCTACAATGAGCAGTTCTTC
d_gene: TRBD2
len: 15
v_gene: TRBV6-6
j_gene: TRBJ2-1
abundance: -

CDR3aa: CASSYGAGGLYEQYF
CDR3nt: TGTGCCAGCAGTTACGGAGCGGGGGGGCTCTACGAGCAGTACTTC
d_gene: TRBD2
len: 15
v_gene: TRBV6-5
j_gene: TRBJ2-7
abundance: -

CDR3aa: CASKEMGHSSGANVLTF
CDR3nt: TGTGCCAGCAAAGAAATGGGACACAGCTCTGGGGCCAACGTCCTGACTTTC
d_gene: -
len: 17
v_gene: TRBV6-1
j_gene: TRBJ2-6
abundance: once

CDR3aa: CASSQDSLAGFQETQYF
CDR3nt: TGTGCCAGCAGCCAAGATTCTCTAGCGGGGTTCCAAGAGACCCAGTACTTC
d_gene: TRBD2
len: 17
v_gene: TRBV4-2
j_gene: TRBJ2-5
abundance: few

CDR3aa: CASSQTGQGRYGYTF
CDR3nt: TGTGCCAGCAGTCAAACGGGACAGGGGAGGTATGGCTACACCTTC
d_gene: TRBD1
len: 15
v_gene: TRBV27
j_gene: TRBJ1-2
abundance: few

CDR3aa: CASSLATGLAGEQYF
CDR3nt: TGTGCCAGCAGCTTAGCCACGGGACTAGCGGGCGAGCAGTACTTC
d_gene: TRBD2
len: 15
v_gene: TRBV7-2
j_gene: TRBJ2-7
abundance: few

CDR3aa: CASAGTGYQETQYF
CDR3nt: TGTGCCAGCGCCGGGACAGGGTACCAAGAGACCCAGTACTTC
d_gene: TRBD1
len: 14
v_gene: TRBV6-2/TRBV6-3
j_gene: TRBJ2-5
abundance: -

CDR3aa: CASSQGSSSFYEQYF
CDR3nt: TGTGCCAGCAGCCAAGGAAGCTCTTCTTTCTACGAGCAGTACTTC
d_gene: -
len: 15
v_gene: TRBV4-2
j_gene: TRBJ2-7
abundance: -

CDR3aa: CASSLVVGDEQYF
CDR3nt: TGTGCCAGCAGCTTAGTGGTAGGAGACGAGCAGTACTTC
d_gene: -
len: 13
v_gene: TRBV7-2
j_gene: TRBJ2-7
abundance: -

CDR3aa: CSVELSSMSTPINEQFF
CDR3nt: TGCAGCGTTGAACTGTCTTCAATGTCGACGCCGATCAATGAGCAGTTCTTC
d_gene: -
len: 17
v_gene: TRBV29-1
j_gene: TRBJ2-1
abundance: -

CDR3aa: CSAGDRGPNYGYTF
CDR3nt: TGCAGTGCTGGGGACAGGGGGCCTAACTATGGCTACACCTTC
d_gene: TRBD1
len: 14
v_gene: TRBV20-1
j_gene: TRBJ1-2
abundance: few

CDR3aa: CASSLKQGIYGYTF
CDR3nt: TGTGCCAGCAGCTTAAAACAGGGAATTTATGGCTACACCTTC
d_gene: -
len: 14
v_gene: TRBV7-9
j_gene: TRBJ1-2
abundance: few

CDR3aa: CASSQDAGLAGEKFF
CDR3nt: TGCGCCAGCAGCCAAGACGCCGGACTAGCGGGCGAGAAGTTCTTC
d_gene: TRBD2
len: 15
v_gene: TRBV4-1
j_gene: TRBJ2-1
abundance: -

CDR3aa: CASSADGNNEKLFF
CDR3nt: TGTGCCAGCAGCGCTGACGGTAATAATGAAAAACTGTTTTTT
d_gene: -
len: 14
v_gene: TRBV2
j_gene: TRBJ1-4
abundance: -

CDR3aa: CASNRGTGYNEQFF
CDR3nt: TGTGCCAGCAACCGCGGGACAGGCTACAATGAGCAGTTCTTC
d_gene: TRBD1
len: 14
v_gene: TRBV7-9
j_gene: TRBJ2-1
abundance: few

CDR3aa: CASSPTWGETGELFF
CDR3nt: TGTGCCAGCTCACCAACATGGGGTGAGACCGGGGAGCTGTTTTTT
d_gene: -
len: 15
v_gene: TRBV18
j_gene: TRBJ2-2
abundance: -

CDR3aa: CASTPGGEPTQYF
CDR3nt: TGTGCCAGCACCCCTGGGGGGGAACCCACGCAGTATTTT
d_gene: TRBD2
len: 13
v_gene: TRBV28
j_gene: TRBJ2-3
abundance: -

CDR3aa: CASSPGGGLRETQYF
CDR3nt: TGTGCCAGCAGTCCGGGGGGGGGGCTTCGAGAGACCCAGTACTTC
d_gene: TRBD2
len: 15
v_gene: TRBV2
j_gene: TRBJ2-5
abundance: -

CDR3aa: CASSFRTSGGVIQYF
CDR3nt: TGTGCCAGCAGTTTCCGGACTAGCGGGGGCGTCATCCAGTACTTC
d_gene: TRBD2
len: 15
v_gene: TRBV6-1
j_gene: TRBJ2-7
abundance: -

CDR3aa: CASTGPMNTEAFF
CDR3nt: TGTGCCAGCACCGGACCGATGAACACTGAAGCTTTCTTT
d_gene: -
len: 13
v_gene: TRBV28
j_gene: TRBJ1-1
abundance: -

CDR3aa: CASRLTGENEQYF
CDR3nt: TGTGCCAGCAGACTGACAGGGGAAAACGAGCAGTACTTC
d_gene: TRBD1
len: 13
v_gene: TRBV6-5
j_gene: TRBJ2-7
abundance: -

CDR3aa: CASSPPYLGVQYF
CDR3nt: TGCGCCAGCAGCCCCCCTTACCTTGGAGTGCAGTATTTT
d_gene: -
len: 13
v_gene: TRBV4-1
j_gene: TRBJ2-3
abundance: -

CDR3aa: CSADRGSFSGANVLTF
CDR3nt: TGCAGTGCTGACAGGGGCTCTTTCTCTGGGGCCAACGTCCTGACTTTC
d_gene: TRBD1
len: 16
v_gene: TRBV20-1
j_gene: TRBJ2-6
abundance: few

CDR3aa: CSAQMGLGSYEQYF
CDR3nt: TGCAGTGCTCAAATGGGACTAGGTTCCTACGAGCAGTACTTC
d_gene: TRBD2
len: 14
v_gene: TRBV20-1
j_gene: TRBJ2-7
abundance: -

CDR3aa: CASSLGETEGEQYF
CDR3nt: TGTGCCAGCAGTTTAGGGGAAACAGAAGGTGAGCAGTACTTC
d_gene: -
len: 14
v_gene: TRBV12-3/TRBV12-4
j_gene: TRBJ2-7
abundance: -

CDR3aa: CASSVVDGVQETQYF
CDR3nt: TGTGCCAGCAGCGTAGTGGACGGAGTGCAAGAGACCCAGTACTTC
d_gene: -
len: 15
v_gene: TRBV9
j_gene: TRBJ2-5
abundance: -

CDR3aa: CATGGDRVYNEQFF
CDR3nt: TGTGCCACCGGAGGGGACAGGGTGTACAATGAGCAGTTCTTC
d_gene: TRBD1
len: 14
v_gene: TRBV24-1
j_gene: TRBJ2-1
abundance: -

CDR3aa: CASSPVLLRGRSYNEQFF
CDR3nt: TGTGCCAGCAGCCCCGTTCTGCTGCGGGGGAGATCCTACAATGAGCAGTTCTTC
d_gene: TRBD2
len: 18
v_gene: TRBV6-1
j_gene: TRBJ2-1
abundance: -

CDR3aa: CAIRGGTVQETQYF
CDR3nt: TGTGCCATCAGAGGAGGGACAGTACAAGAGACCCAGTACTTC
d_gene: -
len: 14
v_gene: TRBV10-3
j_gene: TRBJ2-5
abundance: few

CDR3aa: CSVEVTGANVLTF
CDR3nt: TGCAGCGTTGAGGTGACCGGGGCCAACGTCCTGACTTTC
d_gene: -
len: 13
v_gene: TRBV29-1
j_gene: TRBJ2-6
abundance: few

CDR3aa: CASSGLVRPDTQYF
CDR3nt: TGTGCCAGCAGTGGACTAGTCAGGCCAGATACGCAGTATTTT
d_gene: TRBD2
len: 14
v_gene: TRBV28
j_gene: TRBJ2-3
abundance: -

CDR3aa: CASSVGGGNNEQFF
CDR3nt: TGTGCCAGCAGCGTAGGCGGGGGAAACAATGAGCAGTTCTTC
d_gene: TRBD2
len: 14
v_gene: TRBV9
j_gene: TRBJ2-1
abundance: few

CDR3aa: CASSLDRFDEQFF
CDR3nt: TGTGCCAGCAGCTTAGATAGATTTGATGAGCAGTTCTTC
d_gene: -
len: 13
v_gene: TRBV7-8
j_gene: TRBJ2-1
abundance: once

CDR3aa: CASSREDRKYYEQYF
CDR3nt: TGTGCCAGCAGCAGGGAAGACAGGAAGTACTACGAGCAGTACTTC
d_gene: -
len: 15
v_gene: TRBV21-1
j_gene: TRBJ2-7
abundance: -

CDR3aa: CASTQRRGENEQFF
CDR3nt: TGTGCCAGCACCCAGAGAAGGGGAGAGAATGAGCAGTTCTTC
d_gene: -
len: 14
v_gene: TRBV7-9
j_gene: TRBJ2-1
abundance: -

CDR3aa: CASTLRQEGTYGYTF
CDR3nt: TGTGCCAGCACCTTGAGACAGGAAGGCACCTATGGCTACACCTTC
d_gene: -
len: 15
v_gene: TRBV2
j_gene: TRBJ1-2
abundance: -

CDR3aa: CASSLPGIPYEQYF
CDR3nt: TGTGCCAGCAGTTTGCCCGGGATCCCCTACGAGCAGTACTTC
d_gene: -
len: 14
v_gene: TRBV6-5
j_gene: TRBJ2-7
abundance: -

CDR3aa: CASSLANTGREADGYTF
CDR3nt: TGCGCCAGCAGCTTGGCCAACACAGGCAGGGAAGCGGATGGCTACACCTTC
d_gene: -
len: 17
v_gene: TRBV5-1
j_gene: TRBJ1-2
abundance: -

CDR3aa: CASSQAGGGNYNEQFF
CDR3nt: TGTGCCAGCAGCCAAGCGGGAGGGGGTAACTACAATGAGCAGTTCTTC
d_gene: TRBD2
len: 16
v_gene: TRBV14
j_gene: TRBJ2-1
abundance: few

CDR3aa: CASGGAVEKLFF
CDR3nt: TGTGCCAGCGGGGGGGCGGTGGAAAAACTGTTTTTT
d_gene: -
len: 12
v_gene: TRBV6-6
j_gene: TRBJ1-4
abundance: -

CDR3aa: CASSPPAYNEQFF
CDR3nt: TGTGCCAGCAGCCCCCCGGCTTACAATGAGCAGTTCTTC
d_gene: -
len: 13
v_gene: TRBV12-3/TRBV12-4
j_gene: TRBJ2-1
abundance: -

CDR3aa: CASSRWTSEIQETQYF
CDR3nt: TGCGCCAGCAGCCGCTGGACTAGCGAGATACAAGAGACCCAGTACTTC
d_gene: TRBD2
len: 16
v_gene: TRBV4-1
j_gene: TRBJ2-5
abundance: -

CDR3aa: CAISESPGGSYNEQFF
CDR3nt: TGTGCCATCAGTGAGTCTCCAGGGGGCTCCTACAATGAGCAGTTCTTC
d_gene: TRBD1
len: 16
v_gene: TRBV10-3
j_gene: TRBJ2-1
abundance: -

CDR3aa: CASSSGPVDEQYF
CDR3nt: TGTGCCAGCAGCTCCGGACCAGTGGACGAGCAGTACTTC
d_gene: -
len: 13
v_gene: TRBV11-2
j_gene: TRBJ2-7
abundance: -

CDR3aa: CASSEAGFTGSRYF
CDR3nt: TGTGCCAGCAGTGAAGCGGGATTTACAGGGTCGCGGTATTTT
d_gene: -
len: 14
v_gene: TRBV6-1
j_gene: TRBJ2-3
abundance: once

CDR3aa: CASSLDRQGYEQYF
CDR3nt: TGTGCCAGCAGCTTAGACCGACAGGGGTACGAGCAGTACTTC
d_gene: TRBD1
len: 14
v_gene: TRBV7-9
j_gene: TRBJ2-7
abundance: -

CDR3aa: CSAHRVNEQFF
CDR3nt: TGCAGTGCTCATCGAGTTAATGAGCAGTTCTTC
d_gene: -
len: 11
v_gene: TRBV20-1
j_gene: TRBJ2-1
abundance: -

CDR3aa: CASSTLAGDYNEQFF
CDR3nt: TGTGCCAGCAGCACACTAGCGGGGGACTACAATGAGCAGTTCTTC
d_gene: TRBD2
len: 15
v_gene: TRBV4-2
j_gene: TRBJ2-1
abundance: -

CDR3aa: CSAKPGTSGGYEQYF
CDR3nt: TGCAGTGCAAAGCCCGGGACTAGCGGGGGCTACGAGCAGTACTTC
d_gene: TRBD2
len: 15
v_gene: TRBV20-1
j_gene: TRBJ2-7
abundance: few

CDR3aa: CASSLNPGEVGYGYTF
CDR3nt: TGTGCCAGCAGTCTAAACCCAGGGGAAGTCGGCTATGGCTACACCTTC
d_gene: -
len: 16
v_gene: TRBV2
j_gene: TRBJ1-2
abundance: -

CDR3aa: CASSLGLFSYNEQFF
CDR3nt: TGTGCCAGCAGCTTAGGCCTTTTTTCCTACAATGAGCAGTTCTTC
d_gene: -
len: 15
v_gene: TRBV7-9
j_gene: TRBJ2-1
abundance: -

CDR3aa: CSAALAVSEQFF
CDR3nt: TGCAGCGCCGCACTAGCGGTGAGTGAGCAGTTCTTC
d_gene: TRBD2
len: 12
v_gene: TRBV29-1
j_gene: TRBJ2-1
abundance: -

CDR3aa: CASSSGLKPYEQYF
CDR3nt: TGTGCCAGCAGCTCCGGCCTCAAGCCCTACGAGCAGTACTTC
d_gene: -
len: 14
v_gene: TRBV5-5
j_gene: TRBJ2-7
abundance: -